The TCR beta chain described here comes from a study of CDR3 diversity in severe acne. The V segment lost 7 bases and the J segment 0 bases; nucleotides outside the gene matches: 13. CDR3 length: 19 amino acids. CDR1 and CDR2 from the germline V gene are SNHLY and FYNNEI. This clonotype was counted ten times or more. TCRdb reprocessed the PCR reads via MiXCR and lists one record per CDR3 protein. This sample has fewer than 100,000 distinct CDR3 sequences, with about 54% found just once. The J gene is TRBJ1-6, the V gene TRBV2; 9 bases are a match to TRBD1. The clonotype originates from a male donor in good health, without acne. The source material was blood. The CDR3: CASTNFQQGASSYNSPLHF. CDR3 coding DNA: TGTGCCAGCACCAACTTTCAACAGGGGGCGAGCTCCTATAATTCACCCCTCCACTTT.